This T cell receptor (beta chain) was profiled in a study of Ad26.COV2.S vaccination and SARS-CoV-2 variants. As for treatment: approximately 18 received Ad26.COV2.S at low or high dose, single or two shots; five or six received placebo; per-sample allocation not given. Sample collection was performed on day 63 after the first vaccine or placebo injection. The method was immunoSEQ multiplex PCR; TCRdb's version includes in-frame clones alone and lacks a portion of them. The sample contains approximately 250,000 clones, around 90% of which appear only once. The CDR3 is 15 amino acids. Germline CDR1 LGHNA, CDR2 YSLEER. The junction had 6 bases not matched to a gene; V was cut back by 0 bases and J by 8 bases.

This receptor was identified in a person between 18 and 59 years old who received the Ad26.COV2.S COVID-19 vaccine or a placebo. The source material was peripheral blood, sampled in a trial of Ad26.COV2.S vaccine versus placebo. The chain employs TRBV4-3 and TRBJ1-4, with TRBD1 matching over 7 bases. The CDR3 loop reads CASSQDSSGGEKLFF. The CDR3 DNA follows: TGCGCCAGCAGCCAAGATAGCTCAGGGGGGGAAAAACTGTTTTTT.